The entry below gives a single T cell receptor (beta chain) sequence along with its context. Its target is not known. This sample is part of a study of cytomegalovirus exposure and HLA in healthy donors. V lost 6 bases and J lost 3; bases outside the gene matches: 1. Germline V gene lookup returns CDR1 SNHLY and CDR2 FYNNEI. CDR3 size: 12 residues. The primer mix had 60 Vbeta and 13 Jbeta primers. Using immunoSEQ multiplex PCR, the repertoire was profiled, and TCRdb retains in-frame clones only, with some absent. The sample lists about 170,000 clones, about three quarters occurring once. Study-wide results and caveats: An analysis that came later showed most CMV-associated TCR beta chains appearing HLA-restricted. A few V segments could not be told apart, such as TRBV6-2 and TRBV6-3, and were left out. Later genetic work tied a missense DCLRE1C variant to beta-chain V and J trimming.

The sequence was obtained from a woman aged 45-59 years in good health and CMV-seropositive. The sequenced material came from PBMCs. The V gene is TRBV2, the J gene TRBJ1-2; 7 bases line up with TRBD1. As DNA, the CDR3 is TGTGCCAGCAGAGACAGGGACTATGGCTACACCTTC. It codes for CASRDRDYGYTF.